This T cell receptor (beta chain) was sequenced during a study of molecular identifiers for immune sequencing clone quantification. Study observations and caveats: Even with more than 950,000 naive cells present, spiked Jurkat TCR RNA from one cell was reportedly detectable.

When naive CD8 T cells were sorted, they were gated as CD8+CD4-CCR7+CD45RA+. Making the bulk TCR libraries relied on previously described methods and listed TCR primers. TCRdb recomputed calls from the PCR reads with MiXCR, one row per CDR3 protein. The data show under 800,000 distinct CDR3 sequences, approximately 24% seen once. Concerning this clonotype itself: As yet, its antigen is unknown.

Trimming stripped 5 bases from V and 6 bases from J, with 20 bases between. In germline, CDR1 is DFQATT, CDR2 SNEGSKA (reference sequence). This CDR3 has 14 residues. This sequence was found in a human donor in good health. Some libraries in this study had Jurkat cell RNA spiked in. The V call is TRBV20-1, the J call TRBJ2-7, with D unclear. The specimen sequenced was naive CD8+ T cells from blood, with Jurkat cell RNA spiked in. The subset denotes: FACS-sorted CD8+CD4-CCR7+CD45RA+ naive T cells. The CDR3 region has the DNA TGCAGTGCTCAAGTCGTCAACGCTGGTGGCGAGCAGTACTTC. Residues: CSAQVVNAGGEQYF.